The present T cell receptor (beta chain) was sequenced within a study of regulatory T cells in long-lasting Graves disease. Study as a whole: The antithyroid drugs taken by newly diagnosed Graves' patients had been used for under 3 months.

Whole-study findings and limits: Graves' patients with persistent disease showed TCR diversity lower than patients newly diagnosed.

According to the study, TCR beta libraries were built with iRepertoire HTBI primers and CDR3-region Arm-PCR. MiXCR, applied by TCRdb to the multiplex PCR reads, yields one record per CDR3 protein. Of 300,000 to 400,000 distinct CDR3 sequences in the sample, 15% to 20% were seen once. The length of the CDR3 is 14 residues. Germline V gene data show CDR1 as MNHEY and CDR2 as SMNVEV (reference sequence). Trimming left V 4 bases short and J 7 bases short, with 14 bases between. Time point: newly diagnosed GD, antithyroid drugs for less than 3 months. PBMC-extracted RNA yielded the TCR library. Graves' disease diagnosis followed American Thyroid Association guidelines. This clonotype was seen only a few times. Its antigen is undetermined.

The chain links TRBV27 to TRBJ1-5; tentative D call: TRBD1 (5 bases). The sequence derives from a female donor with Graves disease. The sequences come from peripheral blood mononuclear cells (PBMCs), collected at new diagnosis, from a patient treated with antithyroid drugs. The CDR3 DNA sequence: TGTGCCAGCAGTTCGCGGGGGGTAGACCAGCCCCAGCATTTT. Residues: CASSSRGVDQPQHF.